Below are 26 T cell receptor beta chains sequenced from a single sample in a study of blood T cell repertoires in COVID-19 (TCRdb year 2020). Library prep was done by the immunoSEQ multiplex PCR assay. Entries here come from immuneACCESS through TCRdb and include only in-frame sequences with V and J called. Some clones fail to appear in such tables; in the studies checked, an unresolved V gene covers under half of the shortfall, and the cause of the remainder is unknown. This sample has roughly 200,000 clones in its table, and 90% of those were observed once. The leading ten clones occupy 0.5% to 0.75% of the sample. The material sequenced was peripheral blood. These receptors came from a man aged 50-59 years with acute or convalescent COVID-19.

The sample holds one count of this clone. This chain joins TRBV11-2 and TRBJ1-4; D is undetermined. CDR1 SGHAT and CDR2 FQNNGV come from the germline V gene. CDR3 length: 11 amino acids. The ends were cut back, 4 bases at V and 5 bases at J, with 2 bases in the middle. CDR3 DNA sequence: TGTGCCAGCAGCTCGAATGAAAAACTGTTTTTT. Translating it yields CASSSNEKLFF.

This chain joins TRBV18 and TRBJ2-7, with D perhaps matching TRBD1 (6 bases). The germline V and J ends were trimmed by 5 bases and 2 bases, with 13 bases remaining between them. The CDR3 contains 14 residues. Germline V gene lookup returns CDR1 KGHSH and CDR2 LQKENI. The CDR3 DNA follows: TGTGCCAGCTCATCCCGGGACACCACCTACGAGCAGTACGTC. This sequence encodes CASSSRDTTYEQYV.

The chain recombines TRBV9 with TRBJ2-5; no clear D gene. Deletions cut 0 bases from V and 1 base from J, with 4 bases between. The CDR3 contains 13 residues. Per the germline V gene, CDR1 is SGDLS and CDR2 is YYNGEE. DNA of the CDR3: TGTGCCAGCAGCGTAGCCAGCCAAGAGACCCAGTACTTC. It encodes CASSVASQETQYF.

This chain uses TRBV5-5 with TRBJ1-1, with a weak D call TRBD1 (5 bases). The germline V gene encodes CDR1 SGHKS and CDR2 YYEKEE (reference sequence). Trimming shortened V by 4 bases and J by 6 bases, and 13 bases separated the two germline ends. The CDR3 totals 13 residues. CDR3 sequence reads: CASSLAWGAEAFF. CDR3 DNA: TGTGCCAGCAGCCTCGCGTGGGGGGCTGAAGCTTTCTTT.

The rearrangement links TRBV29-1 to TRBJ2-2; 8 bases fit TRBD2. In germline, CDR1 is SQVTM, CDR2 ANQGSEA. V was clipped by 8 bases and J by 3 bases; unmatched bases: 5. This CDR3 has 13 residues. The CDR3 protein is CSCTSGHTGELFF. CDR3 coding DNA: TGCAGCTGCACTAGCGGTCACACCGGGGAGCTGTTTTTT.

This clone was counted between two and nine times. This chain links TRBV15 with TRBJ1-1; 9 nucleotides agree with TRBD1. Trimming at V came to 2 bases and at J to 5 bases, leaving 6 bases not matched to a gene. The V gene's germline CDR1 is LNHNV and CDR2 YYDKDF (reference sequence). This CDR3 is 15 amino acids long. The CDR3 loop reads CATSRRTGVETEAFF. The CDR3 nucleotides are TGTGCCACCAGCAGAAGGACAGGGGTAGAAACTGAAGCTTTCTTT.

The rearrangement joins TRBV19 to TRBJ2-3; TRBD2 is a possible D gene (5 bases). There are 15 residues in the CDR3. Germline V gene lookup returns CDR1 LNHDA and CDR2 SQIVND (reference sequence). V was cut by 3 bases and J by 0 bases, with 10 bases left in between. CDR3 DNA sequence: TGTGCCAGTAGTATGGTAGCGCTAAGCACAGATACGCAGTATTTT. Its translation is CASSMVALSTDTQYF.

V usage is TRBV19 and J usage is TRBJ2-1, with 12 bases identical to TRBD1. The CDR3 runs 14 residues. J lost 10 bases, V lost 4 bases, and 5 bases had no gene match. Germline-derived CDR1 and CDR2 are LNHDA and SQIVND (reference sequence). CDR3 sequence (DNA): TGTGCCAGTAGTAGGGGACAGGGGGCATGGGAGCAGTTCTTC. Residues: CASSRGQGAWEQFF.

This chain uses TRBV30 with TRBJ2-2; 10 nucleotides align to TRBD1. V gave up 3 bases and J gave up 1 base; unmatched junction bases: 2. The CDR3 has 15 amino acids. Per the germline V gene, CDR1 is GTSNPN and CDR2 is SVGIG (reference sequence). CDR3 sequence reads: CAWRRTGGNTGELFF. CDR3 sequence (DNA): TGTGCCTGGAGGCGGACAGGGGGGAACACCGGGGAGCTGTTTTTT.

The V gene is TRBV3-1 (or the pseudogene TRBV3-2), the J gene TRBJ1-1; the D is unclear. CDR1 and CDR2 (germline): LGHDT, YNNKEL (reference sequence). The CDR3 loop spans 13 amino acids. The V end lost 0 bases, the J end lost 8 bases, and 10 bases lay between the germline ends. The CDR3 DNA reads as TGTGCCAGCAGCCAAGATCACAACCTCGAAGCTTTCTTT. This codes for CASSQDHNLEAFF.

The chain carries TRBV7-6 and TRBJ2-3, with 8 bases aligning to TRBD2. The CDR3 has 15 residues. Germline CDR1 reads SGHVS; CDR2 reads FNYEAQ. V dropped 4 bases and J dropped 3; count of bases not matched to a gene: 6. CDR3 loop: CASSSAGVRTDTQYF. In DNA form, the CDR3 reads TGTGCCAGCAGCTCAGCGGGAGTAAGGACAGATACGCAGTATTTT. Variable domain in full (rest from reference TRBV7-6 and TRBJ2-3): GAGVSQSPRYKVTKRGQDVALRCDPISGHVSLYWYRQALGQGPEFLTYFNYEAQQDKSGLPNDRFSAERPEGSISTLTIQRTEQRDSAMYRCASSSAGVRTDTQYFGPGTRLTVL.

The chain joins TRBV24-1 to TRBJ1-1; D is unclear. The V and J ends lost 4 bases and 8 bases respectively, with 7 bases between them. Germline lookup yields CDR1 KGHDR and CDR2 SFDVKD. CDR3 length equals 11 residues. CDR3: CATSDTREAFF. CDR3 bases: TGTGCCACCAGTGACACCAGGGAAGCTTTCTTT.

The V call is TRBV2, the J call TRBJ2-7, with 13 bases fitting TRBD2. V was pared by 5 bases and J by 5 bases, with 6 bases of the junction left unmatched. This CDR3 region has 15 residues. CDR1 and CDR2 from the germline V gene are SNHLY and FYNNEI. The CDR3 sequence is CASSLGLAGAHEQYF. The CDR3 DNA reads TGTGCCAGCAGTCTTGGACTAGCGGGAGCACACGAGCAGTACTTC.

The chain links TRBV18 to TRBJ2-7; D remains unclear. Germline values: CDR1 KGHSH, CDR2 LQKENI. The length of the CDR3 is 13 residues. Trimming took off 3 bases at V and 2 bases at J, with 8 bases between the two ends. In DNA, the CDR3 is TGTGCCAGCTCACCTCGACTCGCCTACGAGCAGTACGTC. Encoded protein: CASSPRLAYEQYV.

The chain combines TRBV9 with TRBJ2-3; tentative D call: TRBD2 (7 bases). CDR1 is SGDLS, CDR2 YYNGEE, per germline. This CDR3 region has 14 residues. V dropped 0 bases and J dropped 7 bases, with 12 bases sitting between them. The CDR3 coding sequence is TGTGCCAGCAGCGTAGAGGGGGGGGCGAATACGCAGTATTTT. Translation gives CASSVEGGANTQYF.

The V gene is TRBV2, the J gene TRBJ1-1; a weak D match, TRBD1 (5 bases). Trimming took off 6 bases at V and 1 base at J, with 18 bases between the two ends. This CDR3 contains 16 residues. Germline V gene data show CDR1 as SNHLY and CDR2 as FYNNEI. CDR3 sequence reads: CASRPPPGQANTEAFF. The CDR3 region has the DNA TGTGCCAGCAGACCACCCCCTGGACAAGCGAACACTGAAGCTTTCTTT.

This clone was seen just once. CDR3 DNA: TGTGCCAGCTCCCGACAGGGGGCGTTCACCGGGGAGCTGTTTTTT. This translates into CASSRQGAFTGELFF. This chain uses TRBV7-6 with TRBJ2-2; 10 bases map to TRBD1. The CDR3 is 15 amino acids. The V segment lost 8 bases and the J segment 4 bases; nucleotides outside the gene matches: 7. From germline, CDR1 is SGHVS and CDR2 FNYEAQ.

J is TRBJ2-1 and V is TRBV18; D is uncertain. CDR1 KGHSH and CDR2 LQKENI come from the germline V gene. CDR3 length equals 17 residues. Between the trimmed V and J ends, which lost 3 bases and 2 bases, there was a span of 17 bases. CDR3 loop: CASSPMTSHITYNEQFF. For the CDR3, the DNA is TGTGCCAGCTCACCTATGACAAGCCACATCACCTACAATGAGCAGTTCTTC.

The CDR3 sequence is CASSPPLAGGASQPQHF. The DNA of the CDR3 is TGCGCCAGCAGCCCTCCCCTGGCGGGGGGAGCGAGTCAGCCCCAGCATTTT. The chain recombines TRBV4-1 with TRBJ1-5, with D perhaps TRBD1 (5 bases). CDR1 and CDR2 (germline): MGHRA, YSYEKL. V shed 4 bases and J shed 6 bases, with 22 bases lying between them. This CDR3 is 17 amino acids long.

The chain links TRBV7-7 to TRBJ2-1; 7 nucleotides match TRBD1. The germline V gene encodes CDR1 SSHAT and CDR2 FNYEAQ (reference sequence). V trimming: 5 bases; J trimming: 6 bases; junction bases outside the gene matches: 10. This CDR3 contains 15 residues. The CDR3 DNA is TGTGCCAGCAGCCAGGGTGTGGGACAGCTCAATGAGCAGTTCTTC. Translating gives CASSQGVGQLNEQFF.

V and J are TRBV9 and TRBJ2-3; 9 nucleotides agree with TRBD1. V lost 5 bases and J lost 0; bases outside the gene matches: 1. Per the germline V gene, CDR1 is SGDLS and CDR2 is YYNGEE. This CDR3 is 14 amino acids long. CDR3 in amino acids: CASSDRGSTDTQYF. In DNA, the CDR3 is TGTGCCAGCAGTGACAGGGGGAGCACAGATACGCAGTATTTT.

The V gene is TRBV18, the J gene TRBJ2-6, with TRBD2 matching 7 bases. This CDR3 is built from 14 residues. Germline values: CDR1 KGHSH, CDR2 LQKENI. Trimming cost V 6 bases and J 7 bases; bases outside gene matches: 6. Here the CDR3 DNA reads TGTGCCAGCTCTAACGGGACTATAGCCAACGTCCTGACTTTC. It is translated as CASSNGTIANVLTF.

The rearrangement joins TRBV5-1 to TRBJ2-3, with D perhaps TRBD1 (5 bases). Trimming removed 3 bases from V and 4 bases from J, with 15 bases in between. The CDR3 is 15 residues long. CDR1 is SGHRS and CDR2 is YFSETQ in the germline V gene. The CDR3, as DNA: TGCGCCAGCAGCTGGGTCGAGACGACAGCAGATACGCAGTATTTT. Translation: CASSWVETTADTQYF.

The rearrangement links TRBV27 to TRBJ2-2; no clear D. There are 14 residues in the CDR3. V gave up 3 bases and J gave up 6 bases, with 11 bases separating them. Germline lookup yields CDR1 MNHEY and CDR2 SMNVEV (reference sequence). The DNA for the CDR3 is TGTGCCAGCAGTTTCGTACCTAAGTCCGGGGAGCTGTTTTTT. Encoded protein: CASSFVPKSGELFF.

This clone was observed a few times. The V call is TRBV4-1, the J call TRBJ1-5; D remains ambiguous. CDR1 and CDR2 (germline): MGHRA, YSYEKL. This CDR3 has 13 residues. Between the trimmed V and J ends, which lost 3 bases and 6 bases, there was a span of 9 bases. CDR3 region: CASSHDPGQPQHF. In nucleotides, the CDR3 is TGCGCCAGCAGCCACGACCCGGGTCAGCCCCAGCATTTT.

The rearrangement links TRBV4-3 to TRBJ1-3; 9 nucleotides align to TRBD1. The V gene's germline CDR1 is LGHNA and CDR2 YSLEER. J gave up 0 bases and V 4 bases, and 7 bases lay outside the gene matches. This CDR3 region has 17 residues. The CDR3 DNA is TGCGCCAGCAGCCGTCTCCGGGACAGGGCCTCTGGAAACACCATATATTTT. Encoded protein: CASSRLRDRASGNTIYF.